Following are 31 T cell receptor beta chains from one sample sequenced in a study of shared clonotypes between healthy human individuals. Profiled with immunoSEQ multiplex PCR; TCRdb holds only in-frame clones, not every one. The table records about half a million clones, roughly 80% of them present only once. Sample: PBMCs. The receptors here all came from a woman in her 40s in good health. Some clones in this sample may be carry-over from other donors' samples.

This clone has only a few counts. The chain links TRBV19 to TRBJ2-3, with 8 bases fitting TRBD1. From germline, CDR1 is LNHDA and CDR2 SQIVND (reference sequence). The length of the CDR3 is 19 residues. Trimming took 5 bases from V and 0 from J; bases not matched to a gene: 16. CDR3 coding DNA: TGTGCCAGTAGTCGTACCGGGACAGGAGTTAGTGCTAGCACAGATACGCAGTATTTT. It is translated as CASSRTGTGVSASTDTQYF.

The rearrangement uses TRBV29-1 and TRBJ2-3, with 10 bases lining up with TRBD2. Looked up from germline, CDR1 is SQVTM and CDR2 is ANQGSEA. The CDR3 has 19 amino acids. J lost 6 bases, V lost 3 bases, and 21 bases had no gene match. The CDR3 nucleotides are TGCAGCGTTGACAACCCATCCAGCGGGAGGGCCCATTTCGTGGATACGCAGTATTTT. This encodes CSVDNPSSGRAHFVDTQYF.

The V call is TRBV19, the J call TRBJ1-2; maybe TRBD1 (5 bases). With 1 base removed from V and 5 bases from J, the gap between germline ends came to 8 bases. This CDR3 has 13 residues. Germline V CDR1 and CDR2: LNHDA, SQIVND (reference sequence). The CDR3 DNA follows: TGTGCCAGTAGTATAGCGGGACTTTATGGCTACACCTTC. Translation: CASSIAGLYGYTF.

This clone appeared a few times. The CDR3 DNA follows: TGTGCCAGCAGCTGGGGGGGAGGGCCCTACGAGCAGTACTTC. Encoded protein: CASSWGGGPYEQYF. The chain employs TRBV5-4 and TRBJ2-7; 7 bases fit TRBD2. CDR1 and CDR2 (germline): SGHNT, YYREEE (reference sequence). CDR3 size: 14 residues. With V trimmed by 3 bases and J by 2 bases, 5 bases remained unmatched.

The genes are TRBV5-1 and TRBJ2-7; D uncertain. The CDR3 is 13 residues long. V lost 0 bases to trimming and J lost 2 bases, with 6 bases between them. In germline, CDR1 is SGHRS, CDR2 YFSETQ. CDR3 bases: TGCGCCAGCAGCTTGGATCCTACCTACGAGCAGTACTTC. Protein: CASSLDPTYEQYF.

This clone has ten or more counts. V gene TRBV28 combines with J gene TRBJ2-7; D not certain. The CDR3 is made up of 16 amino acids. The germline gives CDR1 MDHEN, CDR2 SYDVKM. V was clipped by 2 bases and J by 3 bases, with 17 bases between them. The CDR3 here is CASSLVGRSKIYEQYF. CDR3 DNA sequence: TGTGCCAGCAGTTTAGTCGGACGTTCAAAAATCTACGAGCAGTACTTC.

V gene TRBV6-1 combines with J gene TRBJ1-2; D uncertain. The V end lost 5 bases, the J end lost 4 bases, and 5 bases lay between the germline ends. The CDR3 has 11 residues. From germline, CDR1 is MNHNS and CDR2 SASEGT. In nucleotides, the CDR3 is TGTGCCAGCAGTTACAGCTATGGCTACACCTTC. This gives the protein CASSYSYGYTF.

Of note for this clone: This sequence is one base from a far larger clone and is likely a read error. CDR3 bases: TGTGCCAGCAGCTTAGGGAGAGGTTCGGGCTACACCTTC. The encoded protein is CASSLGRGSGYTF. The chain joins TRBV11-2 to TRBJ1-2; D gene uncertain. The CDR3 covers 13 residues. The ends were cut back, 1 base at V and 8 bases at J, with 11 bases in the middle. Germline lookup yields CDR1 SGHAT and CDR2 FQNNGV. Filled out from reference TRBV11-2 and TRBJ1-2, the complete variable domain reads EAGVAQSPRYKIIEKRQSVAFWCNPISGHATLYWYQQILGQGPKLLIQFQNNGVVDDSQLPKDRFSAERLKGVDSTLKIQPAKLEDSAVYLCASSLGRGSGYTFGSGTRLTVV.

In its sample, this clone was seen once. V gene TRBV5-4 combines with J gene TRBJ2-5; D is unresolved. Germline CDR1 is SGHNT and CDR2 is YYREEE (reference sequence). V gave up 1 base and J gave up 4 bases, with 2 bases separating them. This CDR3 has 11 residues. The CDR3 DNA reads as TGTGCCAGCAGCTTGTCAGAGACCCAGTACTTC. Translation: CASSLSETQYF.

This clone has at least ten counts. This sequence joins TRBV28 and TRBJ1-3; 8 nucleotides agree with TRBD1. V was pared by 6 bases and J by 0 bases, with 4 bases of the junction left unmatched. Germline V CDR1 and CDR2: MDHEN, SYDVKM. This CDR3 contains 15 residues. In DNA, the CDR3 is TGTGCCAGCAGCGGGACAGGTTACTCTGGAAACACCATATATTTT. Translated: CASSGTGYSGNTIYF. The complete variable domain, with remaining parts taken from reference TRBV28 and TRBJ1-3, reads DVKVTQSSRYLVKRTGEKVFLECVQDMDHENMFWYRQDPGLGLRLIYFSYDVKMKEKGDIPEGYSVSREKKERFSLILESASTNQTSMYLCASSGTGYSGNTIYFGEGSWLTVV.

With regard to this clone: The same CDR3 arises from other DNA sequences in this sample as well. The CDR3 DNA is TGTGCCAGCAGCTCCCGGGACAGTCAAGAGACCCAGTACTTC. Translating gives CASSSRDSQETQYF. V is TRBV5-4 and J is TRBJ2-5, with 7 bases fitting TRBD1. CDR3 length: 14 residues. J lost 2 bases, V lost 3 bases, and 4 bases had no gene match. Germline CDR1 reads SGHNT; CDR2 reads YYREEE (reference sequence).

The J gene is TRBJ2-2, the V gene TRBV7-3, with D possibly being TRBD1 (6 bases). This CDR3 spans 16 amino acids. V was trimmed by 4 bases and J by 3 bases, leaving 15 bases between them. CDR1 and CDR2 from the germline V gene are SGHTA and FQGTGA. The CDR3 region is CASSSRGRGHTGELFF. CDR3 DNA: TGTGCCAGCAGCTCTCGCGGCAGGGGTCACACCGGGGAGCTGTTTTTT.

CDR3 in amino acids: CASTRTAGSDNVLTF. The CDR3 DNA follows: TGTGCCAGCACGAGGACAGCAGGAAGTGACAACGTCCTGACTTTC. The chain links TRBV7-2 to TRBJ2-6; TRBD1 is a possible D gene (6 bases). Between the trimmed V and J ends, which lost 7 bases and 9 bases, there was a span of 19 bases. The CDR3 is made up of 15 amino acids. Germline lookup yields CDR1 SGHTA and CDR2 FQGNSA. The variable domain in full, with the rest retrieved from reference TRBV7-2 and TRBJ2-6, is GAGVSQSPSNKVTEKGKDVELRCDPISGHTALYWYRQSLGQGLEFLIYFQGNSAPDKSGLPSDRFSAERTGGSVSTLTIQRTQQEDSAVYLCASTRTAGSDNVLTFGAGSRLTVL.

This sequence joins TRBV9 and TRBJ2-3, with 7 bases fitting TRBD2. The CDR3 contains 16 residues. Germline CDR1 reads SGDLS; CDR2 reads YYNGEE. Trimming cost V 0 bases and J 3 bases; bases outside gene matches: 7. Here the CDR3 reads CASSVENSGVTDTQYF. The CDR3, as DNA: TGTGCCAGCAGCGTAGAAAACAGCGGGGTAACAGATACGCAGTATTTT.

The rearrangement links TRBV6-1 to TRBJ2-7, with TRBD2 matching over 8 bases. Germline V gene sequence: CDR1 MNHNS, CDR2 SASEGT. The CDR3 spans 16 residues. The trim removed 1 base at V and 2 bases at J, leaving 7 bases unmatched. Here the CDR3 DNA reads TGTGCCAGCAGTGAAGGGCCCAGCGGGAGCGCCTACGAGCAGTACTTC. Residues: CASSEGPSGSAYEQYF.

The chain combines TRBV2 with TRBJ2-7; 7 bases fit TRBD1. With 3 bases clipped from V and 0 bases from J, the junction kept 5 bases outside the gene matches. The length of the CDR3 is 15 residues. Germline V gene data show CDR1 as SNHLY and CDR2 as FYNNEI. DNA for the CDR3: TGTGCCAGCAGTGACCGACAGGGTTACTCCTACGAGCAGTACTTC. Encoded protein: CASSDRQGYSYEQYF.

The chain is built from TRBV6-5 and TRBJ2-7; TRBD2 might be the D (5 bases). Per the germline V gene, CDR1 is MNHEY and CDR2 is SVGAGI. V lost 0 bases and J 2 bases, leaving 14 bases between the germline ends. The CDR3 has 16 amino acids. CDR3 residues: CASSYSSGGGPYEQYF. As DNA, the CDR3 is TGTGCCAGCAGTTACTCGAGCGGAGGAGGCCCCTACGAGCAGTACTTC.

About this clone: Only one base separates this from a far larger clonotype, so it likely reflects a read error. In the same sample, other DNA sequences code for this CDR3. V gene TRBV27 combines with J gene TRBJ1-1; TRBD1 might be the D (5 bases). There are 14 residues in the CDR3. Germline V gene lookup returns CDR1 MNHEY and CDR2 SMNVEV (reference sequence). In DNA, the CDR3 is TGTGCCAGCAGCTTCGACAGAACGAACACCGAAGCTTTCTTT. Protein sequence: CASSFDRTNTEAFF.

Of note for this clone: It differs at one base from a far larger clone, so likely a read error. This CDR3 is missing its conserved last phenylalanine or tryptophan, likely due to a read error. The J gene is TRBJ1-5, the V gene TRBV30, with D perhaps matching TRBD1 (5 bases). Deletions cut 0 bases from V and 7 bases from J, with 10 bases between. This CDR3 has 13 amino acids. Germline V gives CDR1 GTSNPN, CDR2 SVGIG (reference sequence). The CDR3 reads CAWSVLGDQPQHL. The CDR3 coding sequence is TGTGCCTGGAGTGTACTTGGGGACCAGCCCCAGCATTTA.

The rearrangement uses TRBV5-1 and TRBJ2-3; a possible D gene is TRBD2 (6 bases). The CDR3 is 12 residues long. The germline V gene has CDR1 SGHRS and CDR2 YFSETQ. Between the trimmed V and J ends, which lost 7 bases and 3 bases, there was a span of 9 bases. The CDR3 coding sequence is TGCGCCAGCCGGAGGGCGACAGATACGCAGTATTTT. Amino acid sequence: CASRRATDTQYF.

This clone was seen once. The chain couples TRBV9 to TRBJ2-7, with D tentatively TRBD1 (6 bases). Trimming shortened V by 4 bases and J by 3 bases, and 11 bases separated the two germline ends. CDR1 is SGDLS, CDR2 YYNGEE, per germline. This CDR3 is 13 amino acids long. The CDR3 DNA reads TGTGCCAGCAGCCCCCGGGACAACTACGAGCAGTACTTC. It specifies CASSPRDNYEQYF.

This clone came up many times. The chain uses TRBV6-5 and TRBJ1-5; D is ambiguous. The CDR3 loop spans 13 amino acids. V gave up 2 bases and J gave up 5 bases, with 7 bases separating them. Per the germline V gene, CDR1 is MNHEY and CDR2 is SVGAGI. The CDR3 sequence: CASSYTQDQPQHF. The DNA of the CDR3 is TGTGCCAGCAGTTACACCCAGGATCAGCCCCAGCATTTT.

With respect to this clone: A read error likely explains this, since a far larger clone differs by one base. J is TRBJ1-5 and V is TRBV6-1; D remains ambiguous. This CDR3 contains 14 residues. Trimming cost V 2 bases and J 0 bases, with 5 bases left between them. CDR1 is MNHNS, CDR2 SASEGT, per germline. The CDR3 here is CASSEQNSNQPQHF. CDR3 sequence (DNA): TGTGCCAGCAGTGAACAGAATAGCAATCAGCCCCAGCATTTT.

With regard to this clone: A far larger clone differs by one base, so this is likely a read error. The chain is built from TRBV29-1 and TRBJ1-2; D gene ambiguous. Trimming cost V 4 bases and J 4 bases, with 16 bases left between them. The CDR3 contains 14 residues. CDR1 and CDR2 from the germline V gene are SQVTM and ANQGSEA. CDR3 loop: CSVVSGDMCYGYTF. CDR3 DNA sequence: TGCAGCGTTGTGAGCGGGGATATGTGCTATGGCTACACCTTC.

The V and J genes are TRBV11-2 and TRBJ1-3; the D is unclear. CDR3 size: 14 residues. CDR1 and CDR2 (germline): SGHAT, FQNNGV. Deletions cut 2 bases from V and 0 bases from J, with 5 bases between. The chain's CDR3 is CASSLMISGNTIYF. CDR3 nucleotides: TGTGCCAGCAGCTTAATGATCTCTGGAAACACCATATATTTT. Looking up the rest from reference TRBV11-2 and TRBJ1-3 gives the full variable domain: EAGVAQSPRYKIIEKRQSVAFWCNPISGHATLYWYQQILGQGPKLLIQFQNNGVVDDSQLPKDRFSAERLKGVDSTLKIQPAKLEDSAVYLCASSLMISGNTIYFGEGSWLTVV.

Note on this clone: This likely came from a read error, as a far larger clone is one base away. Within the sample, other DNA sequences also encode this same CDR3. The chain combines TRBV29-1 with TRBJ2-5, with D tentatively TRBD2 (6 bases). V was pared by 4 bases and J by 5 bases, with 14 bases between. CDR1 is SQVTM and CDR2 is ANQGSEA in the germline V gene. The CDR3 is 13 amino acids. The CDR3 loop is CSVAGSSGETQYF. As DNA, the CDR3 is TGCAGCGTTGCTGGGTCAAGCGGGGAGACCCAGTACTTC.

The J gene is TRBJ1-4, the V gene TRBV5-8, with D possibly TRBD1 on 5 matching bases. Trimming pared 0 bases from V and 7 bases from J, leaving 13 bases between. Germline-derived CDR1 and CDR2 are SGHTS and YDEGEE. The CDR3 is made up of 15 amino acids. The CDR3 sequence: CASSLGGLGGEKLFF. Written as DNA, the CDR3 is TGTGCCAGCAGCTTGGGAGGTCTTGGGGGTGAAAAACTGTTTTTT.

This clone is a singleton in its sample. Other DNA sequences in the same sample also yield this CDR3. The chain is built from TRBV10-2 and TRBJ2-7, with D perhaps TRBD1 (6 bases). V lost 9 bases and J 3 bases, leaving 12 bases between the germline ends. Germline CDR1 WSHSY, CDR2 SAAADI. This CDR3 contains 12 residues. CDR3 amino acids: CASRDKDYEQYF. DNA for the CDR3: TGCGCCAGTAGGGACAAAGACTACGAGCAGTACTTC.

This clone occurred once. V and J are TRBV27 and TRBJ2-4; possibly TRBD2 for D (5 bases). CDR3 length: 16 residues. Trimming stripped 4 bases from V and 0 bases from J, with 13 bases between. The germline gives CDR1 MNHEY, CDR2 SMNVEV (reference sequence). CDR3 loop: CASSSARTLAKNIQYF. In DNA, the CDR3 is TGTGCCAGCAGTTCAGCCAGGACTTTAGCCAAAAACATTCAGTACTTC.

The chain uses TRBV10-3 and TRBJ2-1; 7 bases are a match to TRBD2. Germline V gene lookup returns CDR1 ENHRY and CDR2 SYGVKD. Trimming took 0 bases from V and 2 from J; bases not matched to a gene: 4. The CDR3 runs to 16 residues. The CDR3 DNA is TGTGCCATCAGTGAGTCTGGGGGAGGGACCTACAATGAGCAGTTCTTC. As protein: CAISESGGGTYNEQFF.

The chain has TRBV5-6 and TRBJ2-7; tentative D call: TRBD1 (5 bases). The CDR3 runs 12 residues. The V and J ends lost 6 bases and 4 bases respectively, with 11 bases between them. CDR1 SGHDT and CDR2 YYEEEE come from the germline V gene. CDR3 sequence (DNA): TGTGCCAGCAATACAGGCTCTTACGAGCAGTACTTC. Its translation is CASNTGSYEQYF.